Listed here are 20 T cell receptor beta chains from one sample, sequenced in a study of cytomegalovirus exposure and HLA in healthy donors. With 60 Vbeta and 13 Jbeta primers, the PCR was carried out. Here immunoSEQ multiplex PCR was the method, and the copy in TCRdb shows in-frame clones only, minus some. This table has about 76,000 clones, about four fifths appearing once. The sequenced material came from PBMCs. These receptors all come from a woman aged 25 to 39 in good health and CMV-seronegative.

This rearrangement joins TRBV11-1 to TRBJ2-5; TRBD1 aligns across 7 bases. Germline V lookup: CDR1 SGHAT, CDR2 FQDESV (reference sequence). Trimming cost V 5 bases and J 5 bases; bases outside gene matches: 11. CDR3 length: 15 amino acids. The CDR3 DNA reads TGTGCCAGCAGCGCAGCCCGGGGACAGAGGGAGACCCAGTACTTC. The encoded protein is CASSAARGQRETQYF.

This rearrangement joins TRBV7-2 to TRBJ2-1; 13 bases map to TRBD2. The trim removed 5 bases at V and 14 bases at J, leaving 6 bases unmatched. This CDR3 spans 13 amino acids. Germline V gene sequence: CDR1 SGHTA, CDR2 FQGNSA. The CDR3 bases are TGTGCCAGCAGCCCCGGGACTAGCGGGACTAAGTTCTTC. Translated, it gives CASSPGTSGTKFF.

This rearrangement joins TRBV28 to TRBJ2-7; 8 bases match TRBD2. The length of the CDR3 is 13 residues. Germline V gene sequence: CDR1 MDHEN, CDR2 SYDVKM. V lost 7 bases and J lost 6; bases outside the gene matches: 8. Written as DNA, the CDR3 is TGTGCCAGCACGGGGGGGAGGAGGCGCGAGCAGTACTTC. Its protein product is CASTGGRRREQYF.

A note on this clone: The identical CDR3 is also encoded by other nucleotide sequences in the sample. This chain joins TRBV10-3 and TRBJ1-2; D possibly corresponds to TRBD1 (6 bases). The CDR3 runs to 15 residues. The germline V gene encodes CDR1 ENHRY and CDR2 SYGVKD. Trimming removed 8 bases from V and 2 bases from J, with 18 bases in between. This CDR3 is CAISGGGRGNYGYTF. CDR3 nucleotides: TGTGCCATCTCTGGGGGGGGCAGGGGAAACTATGGCTACACCTTC.

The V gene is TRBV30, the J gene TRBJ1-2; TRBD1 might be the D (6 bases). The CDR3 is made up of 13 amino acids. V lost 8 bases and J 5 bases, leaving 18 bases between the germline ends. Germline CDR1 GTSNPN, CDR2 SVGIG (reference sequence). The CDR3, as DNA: TGTGCCCTCCTACCGGGACACCTATATGGCTACACCTTC. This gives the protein CALLPGHLYGYTF.

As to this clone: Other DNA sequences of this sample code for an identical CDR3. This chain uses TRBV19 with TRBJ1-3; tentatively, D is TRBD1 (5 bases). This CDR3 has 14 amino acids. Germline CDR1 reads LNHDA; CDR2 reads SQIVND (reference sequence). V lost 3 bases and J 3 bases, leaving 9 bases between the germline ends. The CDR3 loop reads CASSIRGSGNTIYF. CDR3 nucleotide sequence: TGTGCCAGTAGTATCCGGGGGAGTGGAAACACCATATATTTT.

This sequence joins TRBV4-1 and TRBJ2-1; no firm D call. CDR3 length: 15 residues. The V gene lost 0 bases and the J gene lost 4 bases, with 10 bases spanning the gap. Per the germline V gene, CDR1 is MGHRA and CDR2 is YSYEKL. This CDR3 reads CASSQDSLPYNEQFF. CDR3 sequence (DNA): TGCGCCAGCAGCCAAGATAGCCTACCTTACAATGAGCAGTTCTTC.

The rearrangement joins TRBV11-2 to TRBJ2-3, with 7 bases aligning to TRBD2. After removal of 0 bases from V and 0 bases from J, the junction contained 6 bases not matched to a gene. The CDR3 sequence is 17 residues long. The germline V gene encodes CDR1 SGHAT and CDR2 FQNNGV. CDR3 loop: CASSLDPGTTSTDTQYF. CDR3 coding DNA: TGTGCCAGCAGCTTAGATCCCGGGACTACTAGCACAGATACGCAGTATTTT.

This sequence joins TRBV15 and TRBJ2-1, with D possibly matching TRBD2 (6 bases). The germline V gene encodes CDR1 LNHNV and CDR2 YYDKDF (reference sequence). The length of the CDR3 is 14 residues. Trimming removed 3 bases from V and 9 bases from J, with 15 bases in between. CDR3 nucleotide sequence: TGTGCCACCAGCAGGCGAATGGAGGGTTCTGAGCAGTTCTTC. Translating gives CATSRRMEGSEQFF.

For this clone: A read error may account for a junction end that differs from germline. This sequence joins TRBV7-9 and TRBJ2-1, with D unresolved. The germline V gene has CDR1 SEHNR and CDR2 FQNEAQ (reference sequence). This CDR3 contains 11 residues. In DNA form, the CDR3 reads TGTTCCAGCAGCCCTACCAATGAGCAGTTCTTC. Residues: CSSSPTNEQFF.

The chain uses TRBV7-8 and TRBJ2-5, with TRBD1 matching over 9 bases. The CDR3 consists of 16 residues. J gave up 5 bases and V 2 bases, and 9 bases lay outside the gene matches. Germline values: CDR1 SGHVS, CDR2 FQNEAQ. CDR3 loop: CASSLSTGTGTETQYF. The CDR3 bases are TGTGCCAGCAGCTTATCTACCGGGACAGGGACGGAGACCCAGTACTTC.

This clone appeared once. CDR3 in amino acids: CASTNLGAGVGPTDTQYF. DNA for the CDR3: TGTGCCAGTACCAACTTGGGTGCGGGAGTGGGCCCCACAGATACGCAGTATTTT. V is TRBV19 and J is TRBJ2-3; TRBD2 matches 7 bases. V shed 7 bases, J shed 2 bases, and the junction held 18 bases outside the gene matches. The CDR3 is 18 residues long. The V gene's germline CDR1 is LNHDA and CDR2 SQIVND (reference sequence).

The chain's CDR3 is CASSSQWPGLANLQETQYF. The CDR3 bases are TGTGCCAGCAGCTCGCAATGGCCGGGACTAGCGAACCTACAAGAGACCCAGTACTTC. The chain combines TRBV7-2 with TRBJ2-5; 10 bases agree with TRBD2. The V gene's germline CDR1 is SGHTA and CDR2 FQGNSA. The CDR3 has 19 residues. The trim removed 4 bases at V and 2 bases at J, leaving 16 bases unmatched.

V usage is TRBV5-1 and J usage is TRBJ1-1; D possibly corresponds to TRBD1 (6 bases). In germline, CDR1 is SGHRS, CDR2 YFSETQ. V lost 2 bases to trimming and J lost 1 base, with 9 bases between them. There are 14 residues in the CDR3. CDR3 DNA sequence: TGCGCCAGCAGCTTCCAGGGGCCGAACACTGAAGCTTTCTTT. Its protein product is CASSFQGPNTEAFF.

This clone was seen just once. The chain's CDR3 is CASSSSGGNPYNEQFF. In DNA form, the CDR3 reads TGTGCCAGCAGTTCTTCCGGGGGGAACCCCTACAATGAGCAGTTCTTC. V usage is TRBV28 and J usage is TRBJ2-1; 7 nucleotides agree with TRBD2. The CDR3 spans 16 residues. Germline V gives CDR1 MDHEN, CDR2 SYDVKM. V was pared by 4 bases and J by 2 bases, with 8 bases of the junction left unmatched.

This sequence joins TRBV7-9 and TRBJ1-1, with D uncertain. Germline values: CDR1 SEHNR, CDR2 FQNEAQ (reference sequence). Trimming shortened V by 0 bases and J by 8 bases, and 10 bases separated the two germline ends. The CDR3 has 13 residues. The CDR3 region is CASSLALAPEAFF. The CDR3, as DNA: TGTGCCAGCAGCTTAGCGTTGGCCCCAGAAGCTTTCTTT.

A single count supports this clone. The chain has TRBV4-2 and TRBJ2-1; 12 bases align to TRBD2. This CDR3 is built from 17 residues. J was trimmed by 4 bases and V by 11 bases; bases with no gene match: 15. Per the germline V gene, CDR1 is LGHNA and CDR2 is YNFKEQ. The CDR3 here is CAVWTSGKVTGYNEQFF. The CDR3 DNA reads TGTGCCGTCTGGACTAGCGGGAAGGTTACGGGATACAATGAGCAGTTCTTC.

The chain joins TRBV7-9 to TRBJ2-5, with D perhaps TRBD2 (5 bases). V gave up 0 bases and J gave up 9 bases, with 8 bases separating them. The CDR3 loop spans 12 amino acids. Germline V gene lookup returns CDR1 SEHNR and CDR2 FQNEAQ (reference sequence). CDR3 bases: TGTGCCAGCAGCTTAGCGTCGGGATCCCAGTACTTC. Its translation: CASSLASGSQYF.

The CDR3 DNA follows: TGCAGCGTTGGACTAGCTTACGAGCAGTACTTC. Protein sequence: CSVGLAYEQYF. This chain joins TRBV29-1 and TRBJ2-7, with 7 bases that match TRBD2. V trimming: 4 bases; J trimming: 4 bases; junction bases outside the gene matches: 1. The V gene's germline CDR1 is SQVTM and CDR2 ANQGSEA. The CDR3 sequence is 11 residues long.

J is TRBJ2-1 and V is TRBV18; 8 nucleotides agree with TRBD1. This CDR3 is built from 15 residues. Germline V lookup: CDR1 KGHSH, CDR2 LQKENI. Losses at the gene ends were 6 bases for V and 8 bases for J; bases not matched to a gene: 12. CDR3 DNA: TGTGCCAGCTCGGTGGACAGGGTAGGAGTGGATGAGCAGTTCTTC. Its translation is CASSVDRVGVDEQFF.